These T cell receptor beta chains were read from a single sample in a study of beta chain features in type 1 diabetes. Profiled with immunoSEQ multiplex PCR; TCRdb holds only in-frame clones, not every one. The sample includes about 110,000 clones, roughly 40% of them seen just once. Sequencing was carried out using stem cell memory CD4+ T cells from blood. Receptors originate from a woman aged 18-29 years in good health. The CDR3 runs from the conserved cysteine through the conserved F or W. Each record gives: clone size, D gene, J gene, V gene, CDR3 DNA, CDR3 protein. The D gene is left open where the match is weak. Not every row has a clone size; where given, it reads once, few, many or a size class.

-	TRBD1	TRBJ2-3	TRBV4-3	TGCGCCAGCAGCCAAGATCTAGGGACAGGGGGGGATACGCAGTATTTT	CASSQDLGTGGDTQYF
-	-	TRBJ2-7	TRBV7-2	TGTGCCAGCAGCTTCGGCGGAAAGTACGAGCAGTACTTC	CASSFGGKYEQYF
-	-	TRBJ2-7	TRBV19	TGTGCCAGTAGTCCAGGGGCCTACGAGCAGTACTTC	CASSPGAYEQYF
-	TRBD2	TRBJ2-1	TRBV5-6	TGTGCCAGCAGCTTGGTATGGACTAGGGACAATGAGCAGTTCTTC	CASSLVWTRDNEQFF
-	-	TRBJ2-7	TRBV5-6	TGTGCCAGCATATTAGGGGGGAGACAGGGAGTTTCCGAGCAGTACTTC	CASILGGRQGVSEQYF
-	TRBD2	TRBJ2-5	TRBV28	TGTGCCAGCAGTCCAAACTCCTGGACTAGCGGGAGTGAGACCCAGTACTTC	CASSPNSWTSGSETQYF
-	-	TRBJ2-3	TRBV7-2	TGTGCCAGCAGACAACATGGTTCTAGCACAGATACGCAGTATTTT	CASRQHGSSTDTQYF
few	TRBD1	TRBJ1-2	TRBV30	TGTGCCTGGAGTGTACGGGGACAGGGTCGCTATGGCTACACCTTC	CAWSVRGQGRYGYTF
-	TRBD2	TRBJ2-1	TRBV27	TGTGCCAGCTACAGGGGGCGGGCTAGCGGGAGGTCTTACAATGAGCAGTTCTTC	CASYRGRASGRSYNEQFF
-	-	TRBJ1-2	TRBV28	TGTGCCAGCAGTTTACCCCATTTCAGGAACTATGGCTACACCTTC	CASSLPHFRNYGYTF
-	-	TRBJ1-2	TRBV7-2	TGTGCCACCCCCAGCGGCTATGGCTACACCTTC	CATPSGYGYTF
-	-	TRBJ2-5	TRBV7-2	TGTGCCAGCAGCTTATGGCGGGAGACCCAGTACTTC	CASSLWRETQYF
few	-	TRBJ1-2	TRBV18	TGTGCCAGCTCATTCCGACAGCTCGACTATGGCTACACCTTC	CASSFRQLDYGYTF
-	-	TRBJ2-7	TRBV19	TGTGCCAGTAGTACCGGGACTTTCTACGAGCAGTACTTC	CASSTGTFYEQYF
-	TRBD1	TRBJ1-5	TRBV19	TGTGCCAGTACCCCGGAGGAGGGGGCGTATAGCAATCAGCCCCAGCATTTT	CASTPEEGAYSNQPQHF
-	TRBD1	TRBJ2-1	TRBV2	TGTGCCAGCAGTGCATTAGGGACAGGGGGCCGGAATGAGCAGTTCTTC	CASSALGTGGRNEQFF
-	TRBD2	TRBJ2-1	TRBV11-2	TGTGCCAGCAGCTTAAGACTAGCGGGAAACAATGAGCAGTTCTTC	CASSLRLAGNNEQFF
-	TRBD2	TRBJ2-1	TRBV7-6	TGTGCCAGCAGCCCAAGACTAGCGGGAGTCCCTTCGGATGAGCAGTTCTTC	CASSPRLAGVPSDEQFF
few	-	TRBJ2-5	TRBV18	TGTGCCAGCTCACCACCGGGACTGCAAGAGACCCAGTACTTC	CASSPPGLQETQYF
few	-	TRBJ2-2	TRBV5-6	TGTGCCAGCAGCTTTAGCGGGGAGCTGTTTTTT	CASSFSGELFF
few	TRBD2	TRBJ2-3	TRBV27	TGTGCCAGCAGTCCCCTGGGCCTTAGCGGGAGAGATACGCAGTATTTT	CASSPLGLSGRDTQYF
few	-	TRBJ2-5	TRBV7-2	TGTGCCAGCAGCTTAGGCGAGGCAGGGGTACGAGAGACCCAGTACTTC	CASSLGEAGVRETQYF
-	-	TRBJ2-1	TRBV2	TGTGCCAGCAGTGACAGGGAACTGGGGGGTAGGTTCTTC	CASSDRELGGRFF
few	-	TRBJ1-1	TRBV5-1	TGCGCCAGCAGCTTCCAGGGTTTGGGCACTGAAGCTTTCTTT	CASSFQGLGTEAFF
-	-	TRBJ1-5	TRBV30	TGTGCCTGGAGTGCCGGACAGACTAGCAATCAGCCCCAGCATTTT	CAWSAGQTSNQPQHF
few	-	TRBJ1-1	TRBV28	TGTGCCAGCAGTCGGGTGACGGGCACTGAAGCTTTCTTT	CASSRVTGTEAFF
few	-	TRBJ1-1	TRBV6-6	TGTGCCAGCAGTTATTCCATGTACACTGAAGCTTTCTTT	CASSYSMYTEAFF
once	TRBD1	TRBJ1-5	TRBV5-5	TGTGCCAGCAGCTTGGATGGACAGGGAAATCAGCCCCAGCATTTT	CASSLDGQGNQPQHF
few	-	TRBJ2-3	TRBV28	TGTGCCAGCAGTTTAGTAGGGCGGGGCACAGATACGCAGTATTTT	CASSLVGRGTDTQYF